This TCR beta chain was sequenced for a study of blood T cell repertoires in COVID-19. The table came from immunoSEQ multiplex PCR; TCRdb's copy has only in-frame clones and leaves some out. The sample contains under 250,000 clones, roughly 80% of which appear only once. The germline gives CDR1 MGHRA, CDR2 YSYEKL. The CDR3 covers 16 residues. The junction had 7 bases not matched to a gene; V was cut back by 3 bases and J by 4 bases. The source is a woman aged 40 to 55 with COVID-19, enrolled during active disease. Material: peripheral blood. This chain connects TRBV4-1 to TRBJ1-4, with 8 bases that match TRBD1. CDR3 in DNA: TGCGCCAGCAGCCAGGTACAGGGGGGCGGTAATGAAAAACTGTTTTTT. It is translated as CASSQVQGGGNEKLFF.